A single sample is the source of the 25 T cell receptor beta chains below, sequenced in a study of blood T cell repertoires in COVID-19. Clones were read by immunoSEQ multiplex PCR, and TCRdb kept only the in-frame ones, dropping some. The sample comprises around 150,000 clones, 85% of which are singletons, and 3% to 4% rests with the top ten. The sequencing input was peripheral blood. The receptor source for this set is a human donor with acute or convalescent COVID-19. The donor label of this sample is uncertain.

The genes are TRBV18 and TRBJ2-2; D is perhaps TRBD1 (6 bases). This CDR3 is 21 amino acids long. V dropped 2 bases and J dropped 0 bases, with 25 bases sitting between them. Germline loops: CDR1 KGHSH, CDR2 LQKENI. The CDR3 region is CASSPVRDRPTKKTNTGELFF. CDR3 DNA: TGTGCCAGCTCACCAGTGAGAGACAGGCCCACCAAGAAAACGAACACCGGGGAGCTGTTTTTT.

The CDR3 sequence: CASRPPGDRGTQYF. The CDR3 coding sequence is TGTGCCAGCAGGCCCCCGGGCGACCGGGGGACCCAGTACTTC. J is TRBJ2-5 and V is TRBV6-5; D possibly corresponds to TRBD2 (5 bases). The ends were cut back, 6 bases at V and 7 bases at J, with 18 bases in the middle. The germline CDR1 and CDR2 sequences are MNHEY and SVGAGI. CDR3 length equals 14 residues.

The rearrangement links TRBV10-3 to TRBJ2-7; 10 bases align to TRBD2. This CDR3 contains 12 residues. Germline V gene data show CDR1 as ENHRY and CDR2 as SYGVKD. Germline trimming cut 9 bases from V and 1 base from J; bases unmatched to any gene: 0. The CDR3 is CAISGGSYEQYF. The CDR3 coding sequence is TGTGCCATTAGCGGGGGGTCCTACGAGCAGTACTTC.

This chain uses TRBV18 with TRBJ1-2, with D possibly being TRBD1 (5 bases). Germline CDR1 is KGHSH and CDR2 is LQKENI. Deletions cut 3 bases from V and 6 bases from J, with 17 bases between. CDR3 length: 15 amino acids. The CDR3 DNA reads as TGTGCCAGCTCACCTCAGGGTAAATTTCCCGATGGCTACACCTTC. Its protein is CASSPQGKFPDGYTF. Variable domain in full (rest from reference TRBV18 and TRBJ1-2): NAGVMQNPRHLVRRRGQEARLRCSPMKGHSHVYWYRQLPEEGLKFMVYLQKENIIDESGMPKERFSAEFPKEGPSILRIQQVVRGDSAAYFCASSPQGKFPDGYTFGSGTRLTVV.

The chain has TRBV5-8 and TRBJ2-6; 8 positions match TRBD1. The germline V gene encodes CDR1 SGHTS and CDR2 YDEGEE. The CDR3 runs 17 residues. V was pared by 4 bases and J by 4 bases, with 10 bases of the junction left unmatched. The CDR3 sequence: CASSRQGPQWGANVLTF. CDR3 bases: TGTGCCAGCAGCCGACAGGGGCCCCAGTGGGGGGCCAACGTCCTGACTTTC.

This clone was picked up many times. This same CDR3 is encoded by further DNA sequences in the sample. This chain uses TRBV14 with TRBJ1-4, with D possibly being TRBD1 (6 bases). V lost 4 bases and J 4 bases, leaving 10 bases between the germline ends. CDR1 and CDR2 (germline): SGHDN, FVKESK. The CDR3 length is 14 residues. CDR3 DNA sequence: TGTGCCAGCAGCCGACAGGCGTTTAATGAAAAACTGTTTTTT. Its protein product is CASSRQAFNEKLFF. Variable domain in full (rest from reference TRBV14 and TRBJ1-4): EAGVTQFPSHSVIEKGQTVTLRCDPISGHDNLYWYRRVMGKEIKFLLHFVKESKQDESGMPNNRFLAERTGGTYSTLKVQPAELEDSGVYFCASSRQAFNEKLFFGSGTQLSVL.

The CDR3 bases are TGTGCCAGCAGCCCAGTGGGAGCACCGATGAACACTGAAGCTTTCTTT. Translated, it gives CASSPVGAPMNTEAFF. The chain employs TRBV5-4 and TRBJ1-1, with D uncertain. This CDR3 spans 16 amino acids. The germline V gene encodes CDR1 SGHNT and CDR2 YYREEE (reference sequence). V was clipped by 4 bases and J by 0 bases, with 16 bases between them.

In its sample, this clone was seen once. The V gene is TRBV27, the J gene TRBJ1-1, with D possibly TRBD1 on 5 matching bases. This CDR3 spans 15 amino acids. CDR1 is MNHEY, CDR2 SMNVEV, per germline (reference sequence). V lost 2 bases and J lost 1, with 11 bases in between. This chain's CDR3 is CASSLTPTANTEAFF. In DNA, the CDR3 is TGTGCCAGCAGTTTAACACCGACAGCGAACACTGAAGCTTTCTTT.

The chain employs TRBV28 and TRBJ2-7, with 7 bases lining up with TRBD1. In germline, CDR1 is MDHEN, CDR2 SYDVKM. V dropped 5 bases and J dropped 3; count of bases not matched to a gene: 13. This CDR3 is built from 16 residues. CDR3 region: CASSIATGTVFYEQYF. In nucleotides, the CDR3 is TGTGCCAGCAGTATCGCCACCGGGACAGTATTCTACGAGCAGTACTTC.

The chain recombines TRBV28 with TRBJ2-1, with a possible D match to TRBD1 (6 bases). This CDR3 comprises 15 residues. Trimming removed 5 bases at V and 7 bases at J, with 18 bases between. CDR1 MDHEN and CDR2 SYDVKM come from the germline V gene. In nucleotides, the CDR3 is TGTGCCAGCAGTCCGGACAGCCGGTGGGGGAATGAGCAGTTCTTC. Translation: CASSPDSRWGNEQFF.

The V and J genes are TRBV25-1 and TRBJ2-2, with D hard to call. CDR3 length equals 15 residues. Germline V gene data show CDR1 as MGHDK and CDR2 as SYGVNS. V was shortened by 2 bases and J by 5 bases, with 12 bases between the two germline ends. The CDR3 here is CASSERPRRTGELFF. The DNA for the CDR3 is TGTGCCAGCAGTGAACGGCCTAGGCGGACCGGGGAGCTGTTTTTT. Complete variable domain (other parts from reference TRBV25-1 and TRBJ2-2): EADIYQTPRYLVIGTGKKITLECSQTMGHDKMYWYQQDPGMELHLIHYSYGVNSTEKGDLSSESTVSRIRTEHFPLTLESARPSHTSQYLCASSERPRRTGELFFGEGSRLTVL.

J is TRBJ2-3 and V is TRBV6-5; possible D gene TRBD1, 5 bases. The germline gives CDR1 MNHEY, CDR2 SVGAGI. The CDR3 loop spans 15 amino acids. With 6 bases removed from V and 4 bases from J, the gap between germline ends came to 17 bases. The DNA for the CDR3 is TGTGCCAGCAGAGTTAGGTGGCAGACAGCAGATACGCAGTATTTT. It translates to CASRVRWQTADTQYF.

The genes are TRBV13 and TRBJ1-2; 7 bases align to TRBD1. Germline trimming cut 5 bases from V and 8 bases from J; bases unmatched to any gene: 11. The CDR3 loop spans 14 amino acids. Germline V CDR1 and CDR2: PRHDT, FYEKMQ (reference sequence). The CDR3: CASSGAGTVGGYTF. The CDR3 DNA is TGTGCCAGCAGCGGGGCCGGGACAGTCGGCGGCTACACCTTC.

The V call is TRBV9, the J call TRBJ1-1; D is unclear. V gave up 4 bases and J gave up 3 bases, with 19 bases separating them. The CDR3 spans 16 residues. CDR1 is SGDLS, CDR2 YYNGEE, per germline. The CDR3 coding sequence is TGTGCCAGCAGCCCGGCTCGGATCCGGGTAGACACTGAAGCTTTCTTT. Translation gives CASSPARIRVDTEAFF.

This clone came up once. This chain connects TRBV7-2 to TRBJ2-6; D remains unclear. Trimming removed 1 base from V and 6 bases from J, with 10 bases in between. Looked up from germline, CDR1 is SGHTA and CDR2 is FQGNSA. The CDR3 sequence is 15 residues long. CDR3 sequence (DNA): TGTGCCAGCAGCTTAGATGGCACAATGGCCAACGTCCTGACTTTC. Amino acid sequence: CASSLDGTMANVLTF.

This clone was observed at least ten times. The CDR3 spells CASSGRAGGLEAQYF. The CDR3 bases are TGCGCCAGCAGTGGCCGAGCGGGGGGGCTGGAGGCCCAGTACTTC. The chain couples TRBV10-1 to TRBJ2-5, with 10 nucleotides matching TRBD2. The germline CDR1 and CDR2 sequences are WNHNN and SYGVQD (reference sequence). Trimming took 4 bases from V and 9 from J; bases not matched to a gene: 11. The CDR3 covers 15 residues.

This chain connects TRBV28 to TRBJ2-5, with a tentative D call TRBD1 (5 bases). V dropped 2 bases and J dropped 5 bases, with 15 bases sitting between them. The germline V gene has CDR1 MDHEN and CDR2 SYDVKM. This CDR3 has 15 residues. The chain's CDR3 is CASSLRGGQVETQYF. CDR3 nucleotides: TGTGCCAGCAGTTTAAGGGGCGGCCAAGTGGAGACCCAGTACTTC.

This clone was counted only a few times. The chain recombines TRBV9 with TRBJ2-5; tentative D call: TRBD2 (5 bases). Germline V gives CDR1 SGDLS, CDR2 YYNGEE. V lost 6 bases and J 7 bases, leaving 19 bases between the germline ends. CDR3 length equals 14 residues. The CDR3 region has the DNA TGTGCCAGCACCTCGACACTATTCGGAGGGACCCAGTACTTC. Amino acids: CASTSTLFGGTQYF. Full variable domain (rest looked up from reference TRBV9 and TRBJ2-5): DSGVTQTPKHLITATGQRVTLRCSPRSGDLSVYWYQQSLDQGLQFLIQYYNGEERAKGNILERFSAQQFPDLHSELNLSSLELGDSALYFCASTSTLFGGTQYFGPGTRLLVL.

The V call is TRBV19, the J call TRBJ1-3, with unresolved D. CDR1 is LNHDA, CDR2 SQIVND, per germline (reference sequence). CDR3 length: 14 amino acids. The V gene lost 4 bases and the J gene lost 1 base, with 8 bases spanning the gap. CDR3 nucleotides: TGTGCCAGTAGTACCGGAGCTTCTGGAAACACCATATATTTT. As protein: CASSTGASGNTIYF.

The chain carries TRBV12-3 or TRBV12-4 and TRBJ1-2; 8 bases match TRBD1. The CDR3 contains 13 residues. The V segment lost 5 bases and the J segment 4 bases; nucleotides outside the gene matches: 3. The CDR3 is CASSHRGAYGYTF. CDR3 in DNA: TGTGCCAGCAGTCACAGGGGGGCCTATGGCTACACCTTC.

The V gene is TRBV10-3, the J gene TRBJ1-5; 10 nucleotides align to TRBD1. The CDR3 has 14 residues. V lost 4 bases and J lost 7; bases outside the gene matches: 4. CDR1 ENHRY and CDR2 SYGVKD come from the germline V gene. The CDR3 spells CAISADRGRQPQHF. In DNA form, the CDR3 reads TGTGCCATCAGTGCCGACAGGGGGCGACAGCCCCAGCATTTT.

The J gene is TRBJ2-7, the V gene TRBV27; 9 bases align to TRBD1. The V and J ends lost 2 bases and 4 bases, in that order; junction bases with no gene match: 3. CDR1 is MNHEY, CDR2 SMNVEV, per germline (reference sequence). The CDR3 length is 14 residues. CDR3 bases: TGTGCCAGCAGTTTAGGGGACAGGGTATACGAGCAGTACTTC. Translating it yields CASSLGDRVYEQYF.

The CDR3 DNA sequence: TGTGCCAGCAGCCGAAGGATGGGACAGCTATATAGCAATCAGCCCCAGCATTTT. Translated: CASSRRMGQLYSNQPQHF. The chain carries TRBV5-6 and TRBJ1-5; 7 bases are shared with TRBD1. The CDR3 is 18 residues long. Germline assignment: CDR1 SGHDT and CDR2 YYEEEE. The junction had 13 bases not matched to a gene; V was cut back by 4 bases and J by 0 bases. The complete variable domain, with remaining parts taken from reference TRBV5-6 and TRBJ1-5, reads DAGVTQSPTHLIKTRGQQVTLRCSPKSGHDTVSWYQQALGQGPQFIFQYYEEEERQRGNFPDRFSGHQFPNYSSELNVNALLLGDSALYLCASSRRMGQLYSNQPQHFGDGTRLSIL.

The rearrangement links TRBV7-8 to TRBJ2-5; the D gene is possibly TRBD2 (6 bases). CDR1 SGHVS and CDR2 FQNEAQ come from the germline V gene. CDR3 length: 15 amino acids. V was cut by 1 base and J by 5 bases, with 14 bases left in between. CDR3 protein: CASSLDRFGGETQYF. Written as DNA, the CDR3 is TGTGCCAGCAGCTTAGACAGATTCGGAGGGGAGACCCAGTACTTC.

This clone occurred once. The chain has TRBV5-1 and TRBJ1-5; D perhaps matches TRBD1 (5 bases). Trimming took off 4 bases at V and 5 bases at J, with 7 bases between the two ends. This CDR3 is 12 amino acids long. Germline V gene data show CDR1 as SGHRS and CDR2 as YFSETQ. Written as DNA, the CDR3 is TGCGCCAGCAGCAGGGGCGATCAGCCCCAGCATTTT. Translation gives CASSRGDQPQHF.